This paragraph covers one T cell receptor beta chain sequence. Its antigen is unidentified. The data belong to a study of persistence of HIV-infected CD4 T cells. This was the immunoSEQ version 4 assay in survey mode. Sequenced by immunoSEQ multiplex PCR; TCRdb stores in-frame clones only, minus some. The profile shows fewer than 40,000 clones, 82% of them singletons. Cells were stimulated with CMV-infected fibroblast lysates at 8 to 10 ug/mL. Sorted nonresponding memory CD4+ T cells were CD40L-negative, CD69-negative, CD45RO-high. PBMCs were depleted of CD8+ T cells before stimulation. Per germline, CDR1 MNHNY and CDR2 SVGAGI (reference sequence). V gave up 5 bases and J gave up 3 bases; unmatched junction bases: 3. The CDR3 length is 14 residues.

The sample in question was CD4+ T cells sorted from PBMCs after roughly 18-hour stimulation, obtained from a patient who received antiretroviral therapy. This clonotype was obtained from an adult woman with HIV who was CMV-seropositive. This chain links TRBV6-6 with TRBJ1-4; 7 positions agree with TRBD1. In nucleotides, the CDR3 is TGTGCCAGCAGTCTAGGGACAGCTAATGAAAAACTGTTTTTT. The encoded protein is CASSLGTANEKLFF.